These 9 T cell receptor beta chains were sequenced from one sample in a study of persistence of HIV-infected CD4 T cells. Sequencing used immunoSEQ version 4 in survey mode. Only in-frame clones appear in the TCRdb table, and some are missing; sequencing was by immunoSEQ multiplex PCR. The sample contains 25,000 to 35,000 clones, roughly 80% of which appear only once. These receptors lack a known antigen. Lysates of CMV-infected fibroblasts at around 9.9 ug/mL stimulated these cells. Sorted nonresponding memory CD4+ T cells were CD40L-negative, CD69-negative, CD45RO-high. Sequencing was performed on CD4+ T cells sorted from PBMCs after approximately 19-hour stimulation, taken from a patient who received antiretroviral therapy. These receptors originate from an adult woman with HIV who was CMV-seropositive.

V is TRBV24-1 and J is TRBJ1-1, with TRBD1 as a possible D gene (6 bases). The germline CDR1 and CDR2 sequences are KGHDR and SFDVKD. V lost 4 bases to trimming and J lost 2 bases, with 10 bases between them. This CDR3 region has 14 residues. The CDR3 DNA follows: TGTGCCACCAGTGACACGACAGGAAACACTGAAGCTTTCTTT. It is translated as CATSDTTGNTEAFF.

The chain carries TRBV11-1 and TRBJ1-1; the D is unclear. The germline CDR1 and CDR2 sequences are SGHAT and FQDESV (reference sequence). The CDR3 covers 13 residues. With 4 bases removed from V and 0 bases from J, the gap between germline ends came to 6 bases. The CDR3 nucleotides read TGTGCCAGCAGCTCTTCCATGAACACTGAAGCTTTCTTT. It is translated as CASSSSMNTEAFF.

The V call is TRBV30, the J call TRBJ1-1; tentative D call: TRBD1 (6 bases). CDR1 and CDR2 from the germline V gene are GTSNPN and SVGIG (reference sequence). V shed 3 bases and J shed 2 bases, with 16 bases lying between them. The CDR3 spans 15 residues. The CDR3 nucleotides are TGTGCCTGGAGGGCCGTGGGACATGCTAACACTGAAGCTTTCTTT. Protein sequence: CAWRAVGHANTEAFF.

The gene calls are TRBV15 and TRBJ2-2; 15 nucleotides match TRBD2. The length of the CDR3 is 21 residues. Germline V CDR1 and CDR2: LNHNV, YYDKDF (reference sequence). Trimming cost V 1 base and J 3 bases; bases outside gene matches: 12. The CDR3 DNA reads as TGTGCCACCAGCAGAGTTGGACTAGCGGGGGGGCCCCCGCTCTACACCGGGGAGCTGTTTTTT. Translating gives CATSRVGLAGGPPLYTGELFF.

The gene calls are TRBV5-1 and TRBJ2-4, with 7 bases identical to TRBD1. V dropped 4 bases and J dropped 15; count of bases not matched to a gene: 19. Germline V gene sequence: CDR1 SGHRS, CDR2 YFSETQ. This CDR3 has 15 amino acids. The CDR3, as DNA: TGCGCCAGCAGCCCCCAAACCGACAGGGATACTGTCTGGTACTTC. Its protein is CASSPQTDRDTVWYF.

In its sample, this clone was seen a few times. The chain carries TRBV24-1 and TRBJ1-1; possible D gene TRBD1, 6 bases. The CDR3 is 15 residues long. The germline gives CDR1 KGHDR, CDR2 SFDVKD. Trimming shortened V by 9 bases and J by 0 bases, and 16 bases separated the two germline ends. CDR3 coding DNA: TGTGCCACCCGAGTATCGGGGGCCATGAACACTGAAGCTTTCTTT. This sequence encodes CATRVSGAMNTEAFF.

This sequence joins TRBV9 and TRBJ1-2; 10 nucleotides agree with TRBD1. This CDR3 has 14 amino acids. Trimming removed 4 bases from V and 4 bases from J; junction bases left unmatched: 4. Germline CDR1 SGDLS, CDR2 YYNGEE. The CDR3, as DNA: TGTGCCAGCAGCCCGACAGGGGGCGGCTATGGCTACACCTTC. This gives the protein CASSPTGGGYGYTF.

V gene TRBV19 combines with J gene TRBJ1-5, with D possibly TRBD1 on 5 matching bases. Germline values: CDR1 LNHDA, CDR2 SQIVND (reference sequence). V shed 3 bases and J shed 0 bases, with 12 bases lying between them. This CDR3 region has 16 residues. In DNA, the CDR3 is TGTGCCAGTAGTATGGGACCGCAGTATAGCAATCAGCCCCAGCATTTT. Encoded protein: CASSMGPQYSNQPQHF.

The V and J genes are TRBV30 and TRBJ1-6; 11 nucleotides agree with TRBD1. This CDR3 is 20 amino acids long. V lost 2 bases and J lost 9; bases outside the gene matches: 21. Looked up from germline, CDR1 is GTSNPN and CDR2 is SVGIG (reference sequence). The DNA for the CDR3 is TGTGCCTGGAGTATTGGACAGGGGGCTAAATCGAAGGAGTCTCGTTCACCCCTCCACTTT. It is translated as CAWSIGQGAKSKESRSPLHF.